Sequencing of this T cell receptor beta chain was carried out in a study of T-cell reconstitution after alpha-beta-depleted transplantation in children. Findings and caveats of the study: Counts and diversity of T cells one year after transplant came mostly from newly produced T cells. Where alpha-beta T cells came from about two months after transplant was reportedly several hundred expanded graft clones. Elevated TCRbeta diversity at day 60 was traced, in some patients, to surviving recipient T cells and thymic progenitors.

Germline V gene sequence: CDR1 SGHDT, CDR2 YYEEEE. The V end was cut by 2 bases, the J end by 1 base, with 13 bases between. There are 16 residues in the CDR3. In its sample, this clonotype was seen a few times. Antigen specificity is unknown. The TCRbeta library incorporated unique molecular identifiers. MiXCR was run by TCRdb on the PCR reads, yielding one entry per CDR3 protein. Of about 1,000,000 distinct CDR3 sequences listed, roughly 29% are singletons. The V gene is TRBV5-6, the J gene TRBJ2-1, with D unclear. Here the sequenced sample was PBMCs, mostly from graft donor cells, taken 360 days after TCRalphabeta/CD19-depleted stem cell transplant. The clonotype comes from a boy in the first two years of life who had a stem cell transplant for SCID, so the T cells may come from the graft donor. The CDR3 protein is CASSFVRGGSYNEQFF. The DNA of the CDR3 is TGTGCCAGCAGCTTTGTTAGAGGTGGGTCCTACAATGAGCAGTTCTTC.